This TCR beta chain was recorded in a study of beta chain features in type 1 diabetes. Reverse transcription of all isolated RNA meant that expressed TCRB transcripts were sequenced. Libraries were prepared by immunoSEQ multiplex PCR; TCRdb keeps only in-frame clonotypes and omits some of them. The repertoire holds about 260,000 clones, with 20% to 25% as singletons. Findings and caveats of the study: Type 1 diabetes patients had TCRB CDR3s that were shorter (moderately but significantly so) in all four CD4+ subsets. Patients with type 1 diabetes showed fewer VDJ junction insertions and more deletions.

Trimming took off 0 bases at V and 5 bases at J, with 6 bases between the two ends. There are 13 residues in the CDR3. CDR1 SGDLS and CDR2 YYNGEE come from the germline V gene. There are a few counts of this clone. Its target is not known. This sequence originates from a woman aged 30 to 39 with type 1 diabetes. This chain joins TRBV9 and TRBJ2-1; D might be TRBD1 (5 bases). Sequencing was carried out using naive CD4+ T cells from blood. CDR3 region: CASSVGTHNEQFF. The CDR3 DNA reads as TGTGCCAGCAGCGTAGGGACACACAATGAGCAGTTCTTC.